The present entry profiles one T cell receptor (beta chain) with its context. What it binds is unknown. CDR1 is MNHNS and CDR2 is SASEGT in the germline V gene. Trimming removed 6 bases from V and 1 base from J; junction bases left unmatched: 3. The CDR3 runs to 14 residues. The source of the sample is a study of T cell repertoires in cytomegalovirus infection. Study-level information: Signatures in public TCR beta sequences pointed to both CMV infection and matching HLA type. General study results and limits: Cumulated frequencies of public TCR beta families served to identify carriers of CMV plus the relevant HLA.

A single record per CDR3 protein comes from TCRdb applying MiXCR to the reads. In the table there are approximately 350,000 distinct CDR3 sequences, nearly 35% of which are singletons. The genes are TRBV6-1 and TRBJ2-1, with 7 positions matching TRBD1. The source of this sequence is a human donor in good health (CMV status not recorded). Some clones in this sample may be carry-over from other donors' samples. The starting material was cultured PBMCs, obtained from culture after CMV antigen stimulation. The CDR3 nucleotides read TGTGCCAGCAGAACAGGGGTTTCCTACAATGAGCAGTTCTTC. As protein: CASRTGVSYNEQFF.